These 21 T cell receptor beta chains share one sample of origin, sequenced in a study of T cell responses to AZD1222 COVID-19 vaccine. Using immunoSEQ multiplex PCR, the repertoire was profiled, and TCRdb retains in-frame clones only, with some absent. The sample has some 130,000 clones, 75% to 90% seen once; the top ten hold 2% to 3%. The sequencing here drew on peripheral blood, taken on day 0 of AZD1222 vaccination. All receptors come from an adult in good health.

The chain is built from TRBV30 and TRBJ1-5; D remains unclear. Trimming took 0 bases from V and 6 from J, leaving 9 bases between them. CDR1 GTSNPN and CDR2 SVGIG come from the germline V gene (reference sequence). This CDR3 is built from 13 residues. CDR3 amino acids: CAWSVRWGQPQHF. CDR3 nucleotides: TGTGCCTGGAGTGTACGGTGGGGTCAGCCCCAGCATTTT.

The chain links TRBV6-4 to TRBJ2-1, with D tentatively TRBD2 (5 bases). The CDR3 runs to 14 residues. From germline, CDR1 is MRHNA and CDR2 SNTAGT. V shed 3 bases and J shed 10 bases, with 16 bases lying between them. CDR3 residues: CASSERGPPGEQFF. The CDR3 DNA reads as TGTGCCAGCAGTGAACGAGGGCCTCCGGGGGAGCAGTTCTTC.

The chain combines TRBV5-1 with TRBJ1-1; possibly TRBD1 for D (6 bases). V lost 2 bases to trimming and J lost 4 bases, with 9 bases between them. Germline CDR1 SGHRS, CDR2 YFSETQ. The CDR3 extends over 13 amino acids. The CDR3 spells CASSLGGSTEAFF. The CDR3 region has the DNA TGCGCCAGCAGCTTAGGGGGTTCCACTGAAGCTTTCTTT.

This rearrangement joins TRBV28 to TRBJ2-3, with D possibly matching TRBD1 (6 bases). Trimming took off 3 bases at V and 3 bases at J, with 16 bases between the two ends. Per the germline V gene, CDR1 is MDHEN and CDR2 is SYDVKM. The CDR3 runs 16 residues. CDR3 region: CASSFPQGKGTDTQYF. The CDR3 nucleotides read TGTGCCAGCAGTTTCCCCCAGGGGAAGGGGACAGATACGCAGTATTTT.

The CDR3 DNA is TGCAGCGTGGAACGGGCGGCATACAATGAGCAGTTCTTC. As protein: CSVERAAYNEQFF. This chain joins TRBV29-1 and TRBJ2-1; no clear D gene. Germline assignment: CDR1 SQVTM and CDR2 ANQGSEA. The length of the CDR3 is 13 residues. The V and J ends lost 6 bases and 4 bases respectively, with 13 bases between them.

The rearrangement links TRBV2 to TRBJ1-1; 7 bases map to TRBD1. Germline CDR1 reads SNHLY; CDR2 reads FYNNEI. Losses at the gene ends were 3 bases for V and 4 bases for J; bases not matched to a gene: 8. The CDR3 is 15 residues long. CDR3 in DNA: TGTGCCAGCAGTGAGTCGGGCAGGGGGACCACTGAAGCTTTCTTT. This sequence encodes CASSESGRGTTEAFF.

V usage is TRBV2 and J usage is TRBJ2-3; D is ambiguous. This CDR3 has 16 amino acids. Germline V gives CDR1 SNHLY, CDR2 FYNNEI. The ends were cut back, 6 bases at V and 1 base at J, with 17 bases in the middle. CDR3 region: CASSDSRRLGTDTQYF. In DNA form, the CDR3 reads TGTGCCAGCAGCGATAGCCGGAGACTGGGCACAGATACGCAGTATTTT.

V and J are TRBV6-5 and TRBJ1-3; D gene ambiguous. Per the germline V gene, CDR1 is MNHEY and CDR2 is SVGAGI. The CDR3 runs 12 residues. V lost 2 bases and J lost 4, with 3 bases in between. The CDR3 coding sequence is TGTGCCAGCAGTTACGGCGGAAACACCATATATTTT. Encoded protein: CASSYGGNTIYF.

The CDR3 sequence is CASKGTGISYEQYF. CDR3 in DNA: TGTGCCAGTAAAGGGACAGGGATCTCCTACGAGCAGTACTTC. This rearrangement joins TRBV11-2 to TRBJ2-7; 9 nucleotides align to TRBD1. CDR1 and CDR2 (germline): SGHAT, FQNNGV. J gave up 0 bases and V 9 bases, and 6 bases lay outside the gene matches. The CDR3 contains 14 residues. The entire variable domain, with the rest obtained from reference TRBV11-2 and TRBJ2-7, is as follows: EAGVAQSPRYKIIEKRQSVAFWCNPISGHATLYWYQQILGQGPKLLIQFQNNGVVDDSQLPKDRFSAERLKGVDSTLKIQPAKLEDSAVYLCASKGTGISYEQYFGPGTRLTVT.

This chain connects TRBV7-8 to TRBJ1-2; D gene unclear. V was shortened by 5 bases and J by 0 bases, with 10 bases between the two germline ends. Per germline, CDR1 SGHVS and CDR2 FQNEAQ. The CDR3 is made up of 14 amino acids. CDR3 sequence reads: CASSPQVANYGYTF. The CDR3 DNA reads TGTGCCAGCAGCCCCCAGGTTGCTAACTATGGCTACACCTTC.

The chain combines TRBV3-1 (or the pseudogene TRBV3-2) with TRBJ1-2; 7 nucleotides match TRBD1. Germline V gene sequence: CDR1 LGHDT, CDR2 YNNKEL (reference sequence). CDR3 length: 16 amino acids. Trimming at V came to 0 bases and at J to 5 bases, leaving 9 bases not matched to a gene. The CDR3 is CASSQDAPDRTYGYTF. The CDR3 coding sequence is TGTGCCAGCAGCCAAGACGCCCCGGACAGGACTTATGGCTACACCTTC.

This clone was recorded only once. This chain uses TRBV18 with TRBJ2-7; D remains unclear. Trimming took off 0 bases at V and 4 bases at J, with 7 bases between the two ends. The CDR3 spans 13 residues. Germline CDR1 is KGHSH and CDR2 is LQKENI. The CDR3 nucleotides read TGTGCCAGCTCACCACCGACCGAATACGAGCAGTACTTC. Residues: CASSPPTEYEQYF.

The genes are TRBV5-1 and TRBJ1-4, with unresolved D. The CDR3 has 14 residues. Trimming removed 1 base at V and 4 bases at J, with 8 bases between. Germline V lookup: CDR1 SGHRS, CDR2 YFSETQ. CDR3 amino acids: CASSLNSLNEKLFF. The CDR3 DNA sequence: TGCGCCAGCAGCTTGAACAGCCTTAATGAAAAACTGTTTTTT.

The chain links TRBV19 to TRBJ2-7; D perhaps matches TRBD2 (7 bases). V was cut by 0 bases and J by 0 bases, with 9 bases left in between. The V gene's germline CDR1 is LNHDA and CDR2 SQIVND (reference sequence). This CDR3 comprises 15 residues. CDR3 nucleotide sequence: TGTGCCAGTAGTATAGATCGGGGGGCCTCCTACGAGCAGTACTTC. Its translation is CASSIDRGASYEQYF.

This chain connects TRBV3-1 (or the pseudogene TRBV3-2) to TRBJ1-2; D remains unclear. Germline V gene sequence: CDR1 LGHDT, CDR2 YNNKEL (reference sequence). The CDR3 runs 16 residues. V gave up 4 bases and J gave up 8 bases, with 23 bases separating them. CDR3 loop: CASSPMGRTKLEGYTF. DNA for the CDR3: TGTGCCAGCAGCCCCATGGGCAGGACCAAATTGGAAGGCTACACCTTC.

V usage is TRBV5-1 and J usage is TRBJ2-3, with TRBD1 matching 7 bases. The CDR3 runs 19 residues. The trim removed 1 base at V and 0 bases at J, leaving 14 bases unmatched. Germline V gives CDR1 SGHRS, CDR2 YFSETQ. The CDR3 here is CASSLWGPRTGASTDTQYF. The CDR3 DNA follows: TGCGCCAGCAGCTTGTGGGGGCCTCGCACAGGGGCTAGCACAGATACGCAGTATTTT.

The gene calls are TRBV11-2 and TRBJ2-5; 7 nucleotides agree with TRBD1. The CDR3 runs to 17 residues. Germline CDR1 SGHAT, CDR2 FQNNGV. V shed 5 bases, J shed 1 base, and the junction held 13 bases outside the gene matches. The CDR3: CASSATGASSGQETQYF. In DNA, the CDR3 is TGTGCCAGCAGCGCCACAGGGGCATCCAGCGGCCAAGAGACCCAGTACTTC.

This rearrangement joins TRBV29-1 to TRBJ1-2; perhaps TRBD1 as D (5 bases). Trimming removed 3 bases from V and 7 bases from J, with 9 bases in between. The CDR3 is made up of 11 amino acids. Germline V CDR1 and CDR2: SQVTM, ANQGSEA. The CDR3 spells CSVEDGAGYTF. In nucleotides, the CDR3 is TGCAGCGTTGAGGATGGGGCTGGCTACACCTTC.

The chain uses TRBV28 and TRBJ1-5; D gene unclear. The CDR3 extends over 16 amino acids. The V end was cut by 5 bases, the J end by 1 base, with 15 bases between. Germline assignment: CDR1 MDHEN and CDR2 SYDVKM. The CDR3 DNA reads TGTGCCAGCAGTAGGGTGATGGGTGCCAGCAATCAGCCCCAGCATTTT. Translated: CASSRVMGASNQPQHF.

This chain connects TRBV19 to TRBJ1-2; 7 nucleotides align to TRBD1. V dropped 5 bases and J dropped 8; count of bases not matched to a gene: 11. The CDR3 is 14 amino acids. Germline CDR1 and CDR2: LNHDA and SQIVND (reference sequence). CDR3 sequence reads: CASSVQTGRAGYTF. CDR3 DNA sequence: TGTGCCAGTAGTGTCCAGACAGGGAGGGCAGGCTACACCTTC.

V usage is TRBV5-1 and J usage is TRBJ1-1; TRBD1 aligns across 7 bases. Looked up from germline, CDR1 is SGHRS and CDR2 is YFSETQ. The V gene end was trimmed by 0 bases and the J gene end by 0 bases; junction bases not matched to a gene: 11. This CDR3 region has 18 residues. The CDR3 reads CASSLESRDSYMNTEAFF. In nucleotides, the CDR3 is TGCGCCAGCAGCTTGGAGTCGAGGGACAGCTACATGAACACTGAAGCTTTCTTT. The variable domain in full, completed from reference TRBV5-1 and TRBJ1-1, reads KAGVTQTPRYLIKTRGQQVTLSCSPISGHRSVSWYQQTPGQGLQFLFEYFSETQRNKGNFPGRFSGRQFSNSRSEMNVSTLELGDSALYLCASSLESRDSYMNTEAFFGQGTRLTVV.